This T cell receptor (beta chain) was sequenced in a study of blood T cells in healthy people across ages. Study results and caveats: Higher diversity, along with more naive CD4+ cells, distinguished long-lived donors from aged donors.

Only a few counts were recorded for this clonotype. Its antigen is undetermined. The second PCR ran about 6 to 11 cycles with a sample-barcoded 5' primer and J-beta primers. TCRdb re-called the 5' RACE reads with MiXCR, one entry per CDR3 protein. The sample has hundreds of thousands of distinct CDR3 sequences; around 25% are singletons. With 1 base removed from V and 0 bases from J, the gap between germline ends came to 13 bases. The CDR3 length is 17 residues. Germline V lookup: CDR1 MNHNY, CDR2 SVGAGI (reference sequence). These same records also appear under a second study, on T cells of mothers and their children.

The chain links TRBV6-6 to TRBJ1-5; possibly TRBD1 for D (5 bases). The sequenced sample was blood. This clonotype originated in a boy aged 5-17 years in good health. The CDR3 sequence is CASSYWQGFGSNQPQHF. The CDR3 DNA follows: TGTGCCAGCAGTTACTGGCAGGGTTTTGGTAGCAATCAGCCCCAGCATTTT.